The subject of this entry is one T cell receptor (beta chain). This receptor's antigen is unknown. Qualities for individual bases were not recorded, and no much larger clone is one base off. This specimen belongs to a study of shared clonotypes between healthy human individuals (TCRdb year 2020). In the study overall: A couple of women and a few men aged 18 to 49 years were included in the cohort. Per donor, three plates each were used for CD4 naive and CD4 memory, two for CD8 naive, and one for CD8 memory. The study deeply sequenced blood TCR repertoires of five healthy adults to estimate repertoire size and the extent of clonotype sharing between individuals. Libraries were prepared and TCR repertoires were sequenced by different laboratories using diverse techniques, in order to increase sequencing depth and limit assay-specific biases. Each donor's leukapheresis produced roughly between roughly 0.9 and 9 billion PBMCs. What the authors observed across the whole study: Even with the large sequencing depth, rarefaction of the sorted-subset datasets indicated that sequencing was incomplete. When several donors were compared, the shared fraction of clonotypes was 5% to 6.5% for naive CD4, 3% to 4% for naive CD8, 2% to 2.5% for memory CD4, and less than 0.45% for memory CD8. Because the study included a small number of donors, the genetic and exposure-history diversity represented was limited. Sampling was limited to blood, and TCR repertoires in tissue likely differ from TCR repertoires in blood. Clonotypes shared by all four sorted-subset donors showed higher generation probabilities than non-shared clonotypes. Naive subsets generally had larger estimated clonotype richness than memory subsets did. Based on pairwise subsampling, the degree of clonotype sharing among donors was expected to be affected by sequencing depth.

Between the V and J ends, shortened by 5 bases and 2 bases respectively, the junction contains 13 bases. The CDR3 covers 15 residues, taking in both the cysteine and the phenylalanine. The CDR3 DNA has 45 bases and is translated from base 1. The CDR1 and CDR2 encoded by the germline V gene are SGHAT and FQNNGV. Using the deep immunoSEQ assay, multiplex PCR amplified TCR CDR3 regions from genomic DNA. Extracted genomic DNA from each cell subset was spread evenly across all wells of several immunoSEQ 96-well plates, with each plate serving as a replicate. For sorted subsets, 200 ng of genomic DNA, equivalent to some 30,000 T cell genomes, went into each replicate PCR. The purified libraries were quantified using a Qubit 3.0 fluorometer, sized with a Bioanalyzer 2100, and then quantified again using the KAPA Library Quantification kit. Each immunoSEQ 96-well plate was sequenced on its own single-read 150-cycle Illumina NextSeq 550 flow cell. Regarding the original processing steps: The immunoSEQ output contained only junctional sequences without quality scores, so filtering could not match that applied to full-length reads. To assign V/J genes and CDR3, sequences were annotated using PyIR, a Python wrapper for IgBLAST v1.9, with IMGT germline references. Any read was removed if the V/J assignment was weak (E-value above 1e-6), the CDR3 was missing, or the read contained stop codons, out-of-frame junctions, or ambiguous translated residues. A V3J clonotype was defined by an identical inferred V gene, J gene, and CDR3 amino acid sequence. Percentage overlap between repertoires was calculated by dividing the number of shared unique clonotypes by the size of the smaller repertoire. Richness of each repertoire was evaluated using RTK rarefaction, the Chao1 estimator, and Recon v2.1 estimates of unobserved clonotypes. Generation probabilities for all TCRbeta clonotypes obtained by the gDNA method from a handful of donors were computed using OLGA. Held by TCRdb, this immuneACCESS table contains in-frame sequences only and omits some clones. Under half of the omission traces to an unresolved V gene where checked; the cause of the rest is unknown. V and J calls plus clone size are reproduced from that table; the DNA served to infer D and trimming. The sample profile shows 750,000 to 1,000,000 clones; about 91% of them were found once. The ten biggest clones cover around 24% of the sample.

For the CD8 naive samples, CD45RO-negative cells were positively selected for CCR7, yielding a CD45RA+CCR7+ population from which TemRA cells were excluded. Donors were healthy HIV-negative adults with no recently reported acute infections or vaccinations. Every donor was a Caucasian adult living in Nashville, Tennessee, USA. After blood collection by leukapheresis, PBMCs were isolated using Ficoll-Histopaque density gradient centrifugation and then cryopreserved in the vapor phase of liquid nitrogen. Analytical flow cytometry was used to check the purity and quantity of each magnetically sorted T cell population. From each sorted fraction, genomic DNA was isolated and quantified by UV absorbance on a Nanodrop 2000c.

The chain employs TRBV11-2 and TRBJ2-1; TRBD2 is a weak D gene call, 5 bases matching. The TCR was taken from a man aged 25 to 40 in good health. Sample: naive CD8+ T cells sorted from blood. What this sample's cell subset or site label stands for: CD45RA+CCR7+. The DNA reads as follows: TGTGCCAGCAGCCGGGCGGGTTCCCCCTACAATGAGCAGTTCTTC. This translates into CASSRAGSPYNEQFF.